The clone carrying this T cell receptor (beta chain) was counted many times. The antigen remains undetermined. These data come from a study of breast tumors, draining lymph nodes, adjacent tissues. Findings of the study overall: Findings are consistent with lymph node origin and intratumoral expansion of most tumor T cells.

TCRdb re-derived calls from the multiplex PCR reads in MiXCR, one entry per CDR3 protein. The sample has around 130,000 distinct CDR3 sequences, approximately 30% seen once. Trimming stripped 6 bases from V and 1 base from J, with 13 bases between. The germline CDR1 and CDR2 sequences are LNHNV and YYDKDF (reference sequence). The CDR3 runs to 16 residues. The lymph nodes were axillary draining lymph nodes from breast cancer patients. This clonotype was sampled from a female donor with breast cancer. Some clones in this sample may be carry-over from other donors' samples. V gene TRBV15 combines with J gene TRBJ1-6; D might be TRBD1 (5 bases). Sequencing was carried out using axillary lymph node tissue. In nucleotides, the CDR3 is TGTGCCACCAGGGACACAACAGGATCCTATAATTCACCCCTCCACTTT. Translated, it gives CATRDTTGSYNSPLHF.